What follows are 4 T cell receptor beta chains derived from one specimen sequenced in a study of post-analysis software for immune sequencing data. TCR beta cDNA libraries had unique molecular identifiers. Each CDR3 protein is one row after TCRdb ran MiXCR on the PCR reads. Here the sample spans roughly 800,000 distinct CDR3 sequences, around 50% being singletons. Study-level points and caveats: Patients used about 5 TRBV segments, including TRBV5-6, TRBV5-1 and TRBV20-1, more often than controls.

Their cognate antigens are unknown. Sequenced material: blood. The receptors stem from a girl aged 10 to 17 with multiple sclerosis.

The chain has TRBV29-1 and TRBJ2-1; 14 nucleotides agree with TRBD2. CDR3 size: 20 residues. Unmatched junction bases numbered 16, after V lost 4 bases and J lost 2 bases. Per germline, CDR1 SQVTM and CDR2 ANQGSEA. CDR3 in amino acids: CSVGRGFEGLAGDAYNEQFF. CDR3 nucleotide sequence: TGCAGCGTTGGAAGGGGGTTTGAGGGACTAGCGGGAGACGCCTACAATGAGCAGTTCTTC.

This clonotype was detected ten times or more. The chain has TRBV9 and TRBJ2-3; D may correspond to TRBD1 or TRBD2 (6 bases each). This CDR3 comprises 18 residues. Looked up from germline, CDR1 is SGDLS and CDR2 is YYNGEE. V lost 5 bases and J 0 bases, leaving 22 bases between the germline ends. The CDR3 spells CASRRGESGGPSTDTQYF. The CDR3 DNA reads as TGTGCCAGCAGGAGGGGGGAATCTGGCGGGCCCAGCACAGATACGCAGTATTTT. Drawing the rest from reference TRBV9 and TRBJ2-3, the complete variable domain is DSGVTQTPKHLITATGQRVTLRCSPRSGDLSVYWYQQSLDQGLQFLIQYYNGEERAKGNILERFSAQQFPDLHSELNLSSLELGDSALYFCASRRGESGGPSTDTQYFGPGTRLTVL.

This chain links TRBV5-1 with TRBJ1-2, with D unclear. In germline, CDR1 is SGHRS, CDR2 YFSETQ. Trimming took 4 bases from V and 4 from J, leaving 14 bases between them. This CDR3 has 14 amino acids. The CDR3 loop reads CASSRTDEPYGYTF. In nucleotides, the CDR3 is TGCGCCAGCAGCCGGACGGACGAACCCTATGGCTACACCTTC.

The chain uses TRBV5-5 and TRBJ2-4; D unresolved. CDR3 length: 14 residues. V was shortened by 3 bases and J by 4 bases, with 11 bases between the two germline ends. Germline lookup yields CDR1 SGHKS and CDR2 YYEKEE (reference sequence). CDR3 nucleotide sequence: TGTGCCAGCAGCTGGCAGGATACAAAAAACATTCAGTACTTC. Protein product: CASSWQDTKNIQYF.